This T cell receptor beta chain was captured in a study of PD-1 blockade in classical Hodgkin lymphoma. Stated time point: cycle 4 day 1 (C4D1), after less than seven weeks of nivolumab. Every patient relapsed after autologous stem cell transplantation, and brentuximab vedotin exposure varied. Best responses fell into complete response, partial response or progressive disease. The method was immunoSEQ multiplex PCR; TCRdb's version includes in-frame clones alone and lacks a portion of them. Counted here are about 93,000 clones, around 80% occurring once; the ten biggest clones make up less than 10%. Study-wide results and caveats: Newly diagnosed patients had baseline TCR diversity that was reportedly lower than that of healthy donors. When nivolumab was started under 1 year after ASCT, patients were excluded. Newly diagnosed patients had diversity similar to the baseline diversity of complete responders.

A word on this clone: What it binds is not known.

The germline gives CDR1 SGDLS, CDR2 YYNGEE. The CDR3 totals 16 residues. V gave up 3 bases and J gave up 0 bases; unmatched junction bases: 2. The receptor's source is a human donor with classical Hodgkin lymphoma. V and J are TRBV9 and TRBJ2-3; 12 positions match TRBD2. The sequencing used peripheral blood mononuclear cells (PBMCs), collected before the fourth cycle of nivolumab. This CDR3 is CASSGTSGDSTDTQYF. CDR3 nucleotide sequence: TGTGCCAGCAGCGGGACTAGCGGGGATAGCACAGATACGCAGTATTTT.